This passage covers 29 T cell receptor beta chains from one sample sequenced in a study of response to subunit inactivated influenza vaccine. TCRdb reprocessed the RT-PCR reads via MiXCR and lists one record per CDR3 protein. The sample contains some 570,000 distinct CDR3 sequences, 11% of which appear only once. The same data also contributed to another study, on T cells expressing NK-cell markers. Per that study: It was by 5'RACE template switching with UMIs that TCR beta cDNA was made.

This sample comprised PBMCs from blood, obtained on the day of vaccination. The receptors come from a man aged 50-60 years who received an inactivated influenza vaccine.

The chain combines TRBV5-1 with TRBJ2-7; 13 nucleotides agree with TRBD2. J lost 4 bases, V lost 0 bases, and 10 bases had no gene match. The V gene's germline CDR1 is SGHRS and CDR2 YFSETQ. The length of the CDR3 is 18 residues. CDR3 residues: CASSLARRTSGSKYEQYF. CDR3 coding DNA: TGCGCCAGCAGCTTGGCCCGACGGACTAGCGGGAGTAAGTACGAGCAGTACTTC.

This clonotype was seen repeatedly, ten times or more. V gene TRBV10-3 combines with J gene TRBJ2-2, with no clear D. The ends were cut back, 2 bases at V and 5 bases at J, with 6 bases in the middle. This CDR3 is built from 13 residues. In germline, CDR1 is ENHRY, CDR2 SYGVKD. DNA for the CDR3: TGTGCCATCAGTGAGGACATTACCGGGGAGCTGTTTTTT. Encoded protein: CAISEDITGELFF.

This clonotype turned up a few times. The CDR3 DNA reads TGTGCCAGCAGACCTAGGACAGCCTTTAACTATGGCTACACCTTC. This gives the protein CASRPRTAFNYGYTF. The J gene is TRBJ1-2, the V gene TRBV14; D might be TRBD1 (6 bases). V shed 6 bases and J shed 1 base, with 15 bases lying between them. The germline gives CDR1 SGHDN, CDR2 FVKESK. The CDR3 is made up of 15 amino acids.

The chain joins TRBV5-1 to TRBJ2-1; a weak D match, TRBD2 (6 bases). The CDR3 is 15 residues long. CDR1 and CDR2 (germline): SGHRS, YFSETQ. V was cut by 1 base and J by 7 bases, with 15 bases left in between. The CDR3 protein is CASSLYSGLGNEQFF. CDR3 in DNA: TGCGCCAGCAGCTTGTATAGCGGTCTGGGGAATGAGCAGTTCTTC.

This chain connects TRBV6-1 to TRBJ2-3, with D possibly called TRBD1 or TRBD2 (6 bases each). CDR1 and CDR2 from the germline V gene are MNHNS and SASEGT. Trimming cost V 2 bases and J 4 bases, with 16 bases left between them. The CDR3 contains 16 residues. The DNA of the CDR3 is TGTGCCAGCAGTGAAAAACCGAGGGGGGTATCAGATACGCAGTATTTT. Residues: CASSEKPRGVSDTQYF.

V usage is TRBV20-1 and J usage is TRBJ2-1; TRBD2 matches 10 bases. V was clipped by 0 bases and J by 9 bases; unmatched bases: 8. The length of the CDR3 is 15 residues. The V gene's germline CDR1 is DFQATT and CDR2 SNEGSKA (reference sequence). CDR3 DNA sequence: TGCAGTGCTAGAGACAAAAGCGGGAGGGCCCTTGAGCAGTTCTTC. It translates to CSARDKSGRALEQFF.

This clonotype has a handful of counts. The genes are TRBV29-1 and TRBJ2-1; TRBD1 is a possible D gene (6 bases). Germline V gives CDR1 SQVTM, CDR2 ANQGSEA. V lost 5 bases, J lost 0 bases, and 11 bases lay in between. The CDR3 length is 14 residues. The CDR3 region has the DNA TGCAGCGTTAAGGGCAGGGGCTCCTACAATGAGCAGTTCTTC. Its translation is CSVKGRGSYNEQFF.

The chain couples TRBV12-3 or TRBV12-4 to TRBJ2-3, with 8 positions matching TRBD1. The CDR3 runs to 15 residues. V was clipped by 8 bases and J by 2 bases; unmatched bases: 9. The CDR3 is CASGPGQEITDTQYF. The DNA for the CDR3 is TGTGCCAGCGGACCGGGACAGGAGATCACAGATACGCAGTATTTT.

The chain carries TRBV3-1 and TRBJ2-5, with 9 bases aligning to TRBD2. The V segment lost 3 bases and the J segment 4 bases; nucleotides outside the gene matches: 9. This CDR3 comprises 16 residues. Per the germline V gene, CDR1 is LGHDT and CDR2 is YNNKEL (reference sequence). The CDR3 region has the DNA TGTGCCAGCAGCCAGGTTTCTAGCGGGAACGGAGAGACCCAGTACTTC. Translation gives CASSQVSSGNGETQYF.

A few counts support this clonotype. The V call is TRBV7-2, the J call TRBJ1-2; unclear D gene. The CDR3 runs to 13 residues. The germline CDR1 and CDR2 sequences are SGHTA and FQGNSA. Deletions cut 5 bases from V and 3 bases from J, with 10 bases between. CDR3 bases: TGTGCCAGCAGCCGCTATACAGACTATGGCTACACCTTC. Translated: CASSRYTDYGYTF.

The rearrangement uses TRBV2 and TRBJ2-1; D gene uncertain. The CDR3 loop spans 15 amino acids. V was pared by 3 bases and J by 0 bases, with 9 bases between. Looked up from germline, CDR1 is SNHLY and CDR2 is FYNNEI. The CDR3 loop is CASSDDRSSYNEQFF. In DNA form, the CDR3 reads TGTGCCAGCAGTGATGACCGGAGCTCCTACAATGAGCAGTTCTTC.

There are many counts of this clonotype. CDR3 sequence (DNA): TGCGCCAGCAGCTTAGAACAGGGCGTTGAAGCTTTCTTT. This sequence encodes CASSLEQGVEAFF. The chain is built from TRBV5-1 and TRBJ1-1; D may be TRBD1 (6 bases). V lost 2 bases and J 7 bases, leaving 12 bases between the germline ends. Germline V gene lookup returns CDR1 SGHRS and CDR2 YFSETQ. The CDR3 is 13 amino acids.

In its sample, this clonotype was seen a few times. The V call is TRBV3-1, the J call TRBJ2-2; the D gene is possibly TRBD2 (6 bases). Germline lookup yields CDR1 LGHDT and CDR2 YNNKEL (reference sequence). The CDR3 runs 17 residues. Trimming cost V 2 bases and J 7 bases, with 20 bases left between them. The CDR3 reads CASSQPLGRETVGELFF. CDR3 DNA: TGTGCCAGCAGCCAACCCCTTGGGCGGGAAACTGTCGGGGAGCTGTTTTTT.

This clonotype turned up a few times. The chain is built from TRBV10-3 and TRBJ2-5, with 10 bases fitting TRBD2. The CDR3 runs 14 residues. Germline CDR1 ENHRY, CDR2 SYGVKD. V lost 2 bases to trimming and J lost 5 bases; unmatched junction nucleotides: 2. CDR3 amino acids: CAISETSGAETQYF. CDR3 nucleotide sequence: TGTGCCATCAGTGAGACTAGCGGGGCGGAGACCCAGTACTTC.

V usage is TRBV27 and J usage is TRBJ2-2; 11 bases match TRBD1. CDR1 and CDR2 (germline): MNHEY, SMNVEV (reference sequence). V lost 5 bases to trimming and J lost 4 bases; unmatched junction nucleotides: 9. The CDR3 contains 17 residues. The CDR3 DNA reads TGTGCCAGCAGTGGCTCGGGGACAGGGGGAAGCACCGGGGAGCTGTTTTTT. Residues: CASSGSGTGGSTGELFF.

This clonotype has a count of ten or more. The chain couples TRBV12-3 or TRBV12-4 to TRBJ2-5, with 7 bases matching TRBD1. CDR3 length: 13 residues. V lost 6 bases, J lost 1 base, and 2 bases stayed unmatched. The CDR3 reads CASRRDSQETQYF. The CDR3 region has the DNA TGTGCCAGCAGACGGGACAGCCAAGAGACCCAGTACTTC.

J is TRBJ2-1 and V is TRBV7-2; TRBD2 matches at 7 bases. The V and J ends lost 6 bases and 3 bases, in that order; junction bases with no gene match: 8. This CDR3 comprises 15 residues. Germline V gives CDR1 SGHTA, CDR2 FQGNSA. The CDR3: CASRTEVAGYNEQFF. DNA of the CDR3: TGTGCCAGCAGAACAGAAGTAGCGGGCTACAATGAGCAGTTCTTC.

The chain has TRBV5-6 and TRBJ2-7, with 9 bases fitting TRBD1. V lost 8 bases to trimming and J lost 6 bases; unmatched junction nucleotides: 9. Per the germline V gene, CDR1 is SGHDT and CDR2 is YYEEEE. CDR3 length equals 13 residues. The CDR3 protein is CASTKQGAVEQYF. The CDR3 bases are TGTGCCAGTACCAAACAGGGGGCGGTCGAGCAGTACTTC.

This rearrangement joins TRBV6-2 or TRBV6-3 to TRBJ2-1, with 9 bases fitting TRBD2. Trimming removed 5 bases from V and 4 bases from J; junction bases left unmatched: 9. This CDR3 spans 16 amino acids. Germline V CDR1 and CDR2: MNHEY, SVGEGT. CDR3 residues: CASSRASGTGYNEQFF. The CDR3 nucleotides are TGTGCCAGCAGTAGGGCTAGCGGGACGGGATACAATGAGCAGTTCTTC.

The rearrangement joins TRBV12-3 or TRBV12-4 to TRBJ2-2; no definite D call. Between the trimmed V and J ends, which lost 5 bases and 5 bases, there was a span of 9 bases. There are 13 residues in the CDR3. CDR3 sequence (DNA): TGTGCCAGCAGTACGCGGCCGACCGGGGAGCTGTTTTTT. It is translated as CASSTRPTGELFF.

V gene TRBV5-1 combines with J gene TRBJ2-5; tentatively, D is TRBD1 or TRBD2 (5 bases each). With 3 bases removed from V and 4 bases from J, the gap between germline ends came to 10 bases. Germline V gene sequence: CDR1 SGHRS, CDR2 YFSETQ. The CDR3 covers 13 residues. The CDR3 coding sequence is TGCGCCAGCAGCTCGGAGAGGGGAGAGACCCAGTACTTC. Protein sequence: CASSSERGETQYF. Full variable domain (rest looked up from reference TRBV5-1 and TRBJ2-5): KAGVTQTPRYLIKTRGQQVTLSCSPISGHRSVSWYQQTPGQGLQFLFEYFSETQRNKGNFPGRFSGRQFSNSRSEMNVSTLELGDSALYLCASSSERGETQYFGPGTRLLVL.

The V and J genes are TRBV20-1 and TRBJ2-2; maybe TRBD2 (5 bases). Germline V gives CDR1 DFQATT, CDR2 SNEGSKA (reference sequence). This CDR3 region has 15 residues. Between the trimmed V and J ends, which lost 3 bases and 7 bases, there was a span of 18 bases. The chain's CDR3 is CSARGSPRGSGELFF. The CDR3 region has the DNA TGCAGTGCTAGGGGGTCCCCACGGGGTAGCGGGGAGCTGTTTTTT.

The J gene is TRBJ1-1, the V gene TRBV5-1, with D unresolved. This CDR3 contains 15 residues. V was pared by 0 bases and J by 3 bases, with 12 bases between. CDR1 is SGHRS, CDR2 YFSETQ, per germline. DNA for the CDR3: TGCGCCAGCAGCTTGGGTAGGGCTGACGACACTGAAGCTTTCTTT. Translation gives CASSLGRADDTEAFF.

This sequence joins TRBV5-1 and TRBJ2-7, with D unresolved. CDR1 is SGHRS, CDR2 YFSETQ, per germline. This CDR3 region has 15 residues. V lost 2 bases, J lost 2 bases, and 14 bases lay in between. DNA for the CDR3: TGCGCCAGCAGCTTAACCCAAGGGCGCACCTACGAGCAGTACTTC. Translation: CASSLTQGRTYEQYF.

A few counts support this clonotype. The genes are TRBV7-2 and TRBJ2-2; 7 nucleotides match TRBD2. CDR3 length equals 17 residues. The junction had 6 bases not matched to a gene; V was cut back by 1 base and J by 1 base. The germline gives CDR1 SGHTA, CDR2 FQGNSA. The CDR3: CASSLVGSGGNTGELFF. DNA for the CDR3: TGTGCCAGCAGCTTAGTAGGGTCGGGAGGGAACACCGGGGAGCTGTTTTTT. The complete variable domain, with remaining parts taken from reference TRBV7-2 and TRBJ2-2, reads GAGVSQSPSNKVTEKGKDVELRCDPISGHTALYWYRQSLGQGLEFLIYFQGNSAPDKSGLPSDRFSAERTGGSVSTLTIQRTQQEDSAVYLCASSLVGSGGNTGELFFGEGSRLTVL.

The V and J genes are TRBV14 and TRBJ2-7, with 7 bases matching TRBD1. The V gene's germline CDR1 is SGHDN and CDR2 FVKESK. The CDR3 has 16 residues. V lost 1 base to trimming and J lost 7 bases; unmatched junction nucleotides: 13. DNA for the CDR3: TGTGCCAGCAGCCAAGTTGCTAACAGGGGATCGAGTGAGCAGTACTTC. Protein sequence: CASSQVANRGSSEQYF. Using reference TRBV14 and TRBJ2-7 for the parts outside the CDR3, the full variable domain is EAGVTQFPSHSVIEKGQTVTLRCDPISGHDNLYWYRRVMGKEIKFLLHFVKESKQDESGMPNNRFLAERTGGTYSTLKVQPAELEDSGVYFCASSQVANRGSSEQYFGPGTRLTVT.

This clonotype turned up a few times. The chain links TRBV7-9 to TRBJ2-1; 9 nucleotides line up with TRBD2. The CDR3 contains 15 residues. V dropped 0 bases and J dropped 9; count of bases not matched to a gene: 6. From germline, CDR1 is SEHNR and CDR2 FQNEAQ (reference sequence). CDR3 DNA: TGTGCCAGCAGCTTAGCTCGCGGGGGGGTTCGTGAGCAGTTCTTC. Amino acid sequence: CASSLARGGVREQFF.

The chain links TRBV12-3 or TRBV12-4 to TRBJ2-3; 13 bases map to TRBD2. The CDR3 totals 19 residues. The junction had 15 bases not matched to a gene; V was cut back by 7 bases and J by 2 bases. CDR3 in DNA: TGTGCCAGCACCCCGGGACACCGTGGACTAGCGGGAGACACAGATACGCAGTATTTT. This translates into CASTPGHRGLAGDTDTQYF.

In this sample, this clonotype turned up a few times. The CDR3: CASSQDGTRNNPYTF. The CDR3 DNA reads as TGCGCCAGCAGCCAAGACGGAACTCGAAATAACCCTTACACCTTC. V and J are TRBV4-1 and TRBJ1-2; D not certain. Trimming removed 0 bases at V and 11 bases at J, with 19 bases between. The length of the CDR3 is 15 residues. The germline gives CDR1 MGHRA, CDR2 YSYEKL.